This passage covers 3 T cell receptor beta chains from one sample sequenced in a study of cytomegalovirus exposure and HLA in healthy donors. A multiplex PCR was run with 60 Vbeta primers and 13 Jbeta primers. Sequencing used immunoSEQ multiplex PCR; TCRdb keeps in-frame clones, though not all of them. The table includes nearly 200,000 clones, about 87% detected once. Sequencing was done on a sample of PBMCs. These receptors all come from a man younger than 40 in good health and CMV-seronegative.

The chain links TRBV5-1 to TRBJ1-1; TRBD1 might be the D (5 bases). Germline CDR1 and CDR2: SGHRS and YFSETQ. Trimming shortened V by 0 bases and J by 1 base, and 10 bases separated the two germline ends. The CDR3 is made up of 15 amino acids. The CDR3 DNA sequence: TGCGCCAGCAGCTTGGCGGGCGGGGCGAACACTGAAGCTTTCTTT. Translated: CASSLAGGANTEAFF.

The chain employs TRBV5-1 and TRBJ2-5, with D possibly matching TRBD2 (7 bases). The ends were cut back, 4 bases at V and 5 bases at J, with 18 bases in the middle. Per germline, CDR1 SGHRS and CDR2 YFSETQ. The CDR3 has 15 residues. The CDR3 DNA sequence: TGCGCCAGCAGCCCGCTGGGGCGGGGGCCTGAGACCCAGTACTTC. Protein product: CASSPLGRGPETQYF.

The chain's CDR3 is CASSQGLPGENIQYF. Written as DNA, the CDR3 is TGTGCCAGCAGCCAGGGGCTCCCTGGGGAAAACATTCAGTACTTC. The rearrangement joins TRBV6-6 to TRBJ2-4, with D perhaps matching TRBD1 (6 bases). CDR1 MNHNY and CDR2 SVGAGI come from the germline V gene (reference sequence). Trimming cost V 6 bases and J 5 bases, with 17 bases left between them. This CDR3 contains 15 residues.